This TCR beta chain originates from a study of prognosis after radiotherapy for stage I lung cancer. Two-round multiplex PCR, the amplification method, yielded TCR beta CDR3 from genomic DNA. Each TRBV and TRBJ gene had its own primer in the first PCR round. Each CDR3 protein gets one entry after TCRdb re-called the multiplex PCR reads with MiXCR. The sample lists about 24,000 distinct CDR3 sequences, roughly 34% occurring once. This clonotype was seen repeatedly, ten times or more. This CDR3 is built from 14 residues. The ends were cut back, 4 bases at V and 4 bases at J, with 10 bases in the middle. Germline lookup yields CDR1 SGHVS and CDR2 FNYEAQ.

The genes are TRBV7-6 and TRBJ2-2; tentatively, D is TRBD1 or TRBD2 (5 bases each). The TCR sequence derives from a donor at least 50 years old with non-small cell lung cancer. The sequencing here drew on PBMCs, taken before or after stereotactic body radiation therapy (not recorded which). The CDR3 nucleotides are TGTGCCAGCAGCTCTCTTGGGGGCACCGGGGAGCTGTTTTTT. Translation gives CASSSLGGTGELFF.